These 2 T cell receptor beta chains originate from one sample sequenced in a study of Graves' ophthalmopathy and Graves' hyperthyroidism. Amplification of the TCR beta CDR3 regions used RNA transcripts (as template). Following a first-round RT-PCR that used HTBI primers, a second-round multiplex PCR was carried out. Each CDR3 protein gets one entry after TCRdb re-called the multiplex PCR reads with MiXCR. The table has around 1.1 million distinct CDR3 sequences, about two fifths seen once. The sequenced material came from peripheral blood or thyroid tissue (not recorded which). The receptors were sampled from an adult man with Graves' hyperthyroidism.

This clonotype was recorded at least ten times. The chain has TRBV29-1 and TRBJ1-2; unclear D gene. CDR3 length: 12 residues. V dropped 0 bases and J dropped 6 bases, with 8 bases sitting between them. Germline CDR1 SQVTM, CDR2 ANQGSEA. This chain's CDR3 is CSVEDKVDGYTF. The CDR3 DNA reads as TGCAGCGTTGAAGATAAAGTGGATGGCTACACCTTC.

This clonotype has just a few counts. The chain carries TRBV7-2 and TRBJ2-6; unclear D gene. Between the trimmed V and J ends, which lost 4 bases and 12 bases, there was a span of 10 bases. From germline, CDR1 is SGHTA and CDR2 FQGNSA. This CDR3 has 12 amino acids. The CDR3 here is CASSYNPIVLTF. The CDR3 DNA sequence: TGTGCCAGCAGCTACAATCCGATCGTCCTGACTTTC.